This T cell receptor (beta chain) was identified in a study of cytomegalovirus exposure and HLA in healthy donors. The J segment lost 3 bases and the V segment lost 6 bases, leaving 4 bases of the junction unmatched. Looked up from germline, CDR1 is MNHEY and CDR2 is SVGAGI. The CDR3 totals 14 residues. The primer mix had 60 Vbeta and 13 Jbeta primers. Repertoires were generated with immunoSEQ multiplex PCR, while TCRdb's copy carries only in-frame clones and drops some. The sample holds roughly 42,000 clones. A note on this clone: Its antigen is unknown.

Study conclusions and caveats: Cytomegalovirus association was listed for 170 or so TCR beta chains. V segments that were indistinguishable, TRBV6-2 and TRBV6-3 among them, were omitted from analysis. Serostatus for CMV was the only available immune exposure information.

This receptor was identified in a man aged 25 to 40 in good health and CMV-seronegative. V and J are TRBV6-5 and TRBJ2-5, with 10 bases matching TRBD2. Sequenced: PBMCs. The CDR3, as DNA: TGTGCCAGCAGGGCTAGCGGGAGAAAAGAGACCCAGTACTTC. Translation gives CASRASGRKETQYF.